The rows below give T cell receptor beta chains drawn from one sample of a study of PD-1 blockade in mismatch repair-deficient tumors. Sequencing used immunoSEQ multiplex PCR; TCRdb keeps in-frame clones, though not all of them. Found here are approximately 10,000 clones, around 90% of them singletons; the top ten hold more than 10%. No cognate antigen is known for these TCRs. The specimen was cells cultured in vitro, collected from a patient treated with pembrolizumab. These receptor sequences come from an adult with mismatch repair-deficient cancer. Each CDR3 is given with its conserved first and last residue. D genes are given only for firm matches.

j_call	v_call	d_call	cdr3_nt	cdr3_aa
TRBJ2-5	TRBV18	TRBD2	TGTGCCAGCTCACTCGGGACTAGCGGGAGGATTGGAGAGACCCAGTACTTC	CASSLGTSGRIGETQYF
TRBJ2-7	TRBV2	TRBD2	TGTGCCAGCAGTGAGGTGACTAGCGGGACCTACGAGCAGTACTTC	CASSEVTSGTYEQYF
TRBJ2-7	TRBV29-1	.	TGCAGCGTCTCGTGGCCGCCCTACGAGCAGTACTTC	CSVSWPPYEQYF
TRBJ2-7	TRBV27	TRBD2	TGTGCCAGCAGTTTAAAGCCTAGCGGGACATACGAGCAGTACTTC	CASSLKPSGTYEQYF
TRBJ2-7	TRBV5-8	.	TGTGCCATGACCCAGGGCCGGGGGCTCTACGAGCAGTACTTC	CAMTQGRGLYEQYF
TRBJ1-3	TRBV7-3	.	TGTGCCAGCAGCTTAAGGCCAGGAAACACCATATATTTT	CASSLRPGNTIYF
TRBJ2-7	TRBV11-3	.	TGTGCCAGCAGCTTAGATTTGGCGGGGCGCTACGAGCAGTACTTC	CASSLDLAGRYEQYF
TRBJ2-7	TRBV7-6	TRBD2	TGTGCCAGCAGCATACTAGCGGAGTCCTACGAGCAGTACTTC	CASSILAESYEQYF